This TCR beta chain was sequenced in a study of T cell responses to AZD1222 COVID-19 vaccine. The study's findings and limits: Compared with day 0, the breadth and depth of the Spike-specific TCR repertoire rose significantly after two doses of AZD1222. Baseline antibody screening turned up just six seropositive AZD1222 recipients. Possibly, clonal diversity was underestimated; donors were largely white British and included more females.

The CDR3 extends over 16 amino acids. V lost 2 bases, J lost 6 bases, and 18 bases lay in between. Looked up from germline, CDR1 is MNHNY and CDR2 is SVGAGI (reference sequence). Pooled samples include second doses given at about 4 or 12 weeks. The method was immunoSEQ multiplex PCR; TCRdb's version includes in-frame clones alone and lacks a portion of them. In the table there are 180,000 or so clones, about 89% of which are singletons. As concerns this clone: Its antigen is not identified.

This clonotype originated in an adult who received the AZD1222 COVID-19 vaccine. This sequence joins TRBV6-6 and TRBJ2-3, with D tentatively TRBD1 or TRBD2 (5 bases each). The sequencing here drew on peripheral blood, taken 28 days after the second AZD1222 dose. CDR3 sequence (DNA): TGTGCCAGCAGTTACCTCCCTACCGGGACGGGGGATACGCAGTATTTT. Encoded protein: CASSYLPTGTGDTQYF.